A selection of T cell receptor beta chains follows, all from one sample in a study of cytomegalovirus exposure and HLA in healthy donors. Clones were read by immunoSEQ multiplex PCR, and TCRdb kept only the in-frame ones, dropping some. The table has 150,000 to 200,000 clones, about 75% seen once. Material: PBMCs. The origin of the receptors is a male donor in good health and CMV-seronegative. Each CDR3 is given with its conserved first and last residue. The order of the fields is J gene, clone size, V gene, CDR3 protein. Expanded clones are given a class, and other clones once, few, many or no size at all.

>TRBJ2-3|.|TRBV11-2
CASSLDGMADTQYF
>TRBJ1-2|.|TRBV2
CASSGGNYGYTF
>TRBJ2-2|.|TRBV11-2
CASSSSQGPGELFF
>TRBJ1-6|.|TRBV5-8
CASSRQGNVSPLHF
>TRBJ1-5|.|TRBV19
CASRAGGGQPQHF
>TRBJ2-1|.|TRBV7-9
CASMEGTYNEQFF
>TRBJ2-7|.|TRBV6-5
CASSYGPTGHEQYF
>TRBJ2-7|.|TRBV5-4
CASSLATSGGLEQYF
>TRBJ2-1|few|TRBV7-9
CASSLVTSAGQFF
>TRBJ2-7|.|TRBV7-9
CASSRDFLTYEQYF
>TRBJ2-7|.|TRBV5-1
CASRQQGGYEQYF
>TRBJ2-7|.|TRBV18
CASSLAGEDEQYF
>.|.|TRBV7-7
CASSLARGGAYEQYF
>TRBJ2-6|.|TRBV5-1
CASSPGTASGANVLTF
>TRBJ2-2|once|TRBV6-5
CASSRQPATGELFF
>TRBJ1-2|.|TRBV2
CASSDQGNYGYTF
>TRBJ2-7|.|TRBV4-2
CASSPAGQIYEQYF
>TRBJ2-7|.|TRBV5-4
CASRGSHSGRGGEQYF
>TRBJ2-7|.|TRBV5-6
CASSLTGREQYF
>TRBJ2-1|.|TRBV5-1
CASSQGLGGSYNEQFF
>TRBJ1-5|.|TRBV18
CASSPGSDQPQHF
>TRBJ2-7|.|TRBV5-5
CASSLVGGPLAHEQYF
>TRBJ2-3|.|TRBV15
CATSRADLSTDTQYF
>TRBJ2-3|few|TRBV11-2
CASSPGGPSWGTDTQYF
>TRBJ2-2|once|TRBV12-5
CASGLGQDTGELFF
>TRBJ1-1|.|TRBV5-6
CASSSPWGGNTEAFF
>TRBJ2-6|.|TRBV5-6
CASSVRQGSGANVLTF
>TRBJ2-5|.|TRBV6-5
CASSRDREETQYF
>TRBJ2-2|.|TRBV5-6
CAISLGDRQDGELFF
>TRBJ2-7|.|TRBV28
CATGGGGVAYEQYF
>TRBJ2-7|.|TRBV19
CASSRQGESYEQYF
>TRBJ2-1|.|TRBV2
CASSLTSGKVAGGEQFF
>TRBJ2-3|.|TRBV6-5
CASRLAGSDTDTQYF
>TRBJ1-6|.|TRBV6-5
CASSAPGTGYSPLHF
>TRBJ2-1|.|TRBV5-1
CASSPGTGGNEQFF
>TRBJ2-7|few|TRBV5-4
CASSLVGTGFYEQYF
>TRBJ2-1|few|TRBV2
CASTPLGGRFYNEQFF
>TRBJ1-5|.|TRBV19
CASGPQGVSNQPQHF
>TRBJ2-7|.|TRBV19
CASSISRGSYEQYF
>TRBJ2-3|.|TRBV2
CASSEALPGQGATDTQYF
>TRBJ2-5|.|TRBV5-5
CASSPGDRGRETQYF
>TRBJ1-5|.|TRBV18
CASSPGGDQPQHF
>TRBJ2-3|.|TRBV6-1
CASSLAGETDTQYF
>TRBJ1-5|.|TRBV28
CASKRQTNQPQHF
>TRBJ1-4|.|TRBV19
CASSMGTANNEKLFF
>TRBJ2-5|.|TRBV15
CATSRDKGAGGQETQYF
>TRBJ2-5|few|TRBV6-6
CASSYSRQPRGQYF
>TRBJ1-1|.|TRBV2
CASQGRQQGTEAFF
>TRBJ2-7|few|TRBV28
CASSDLFTNGAYEQYF
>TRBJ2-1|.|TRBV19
CASETRVGYNEQFF
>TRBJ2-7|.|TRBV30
CAWSVARTSGSEGEQYF
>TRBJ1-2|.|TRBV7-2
CASSLAGTGGRYGYTF
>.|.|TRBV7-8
CASSLGTSEIYEQYF
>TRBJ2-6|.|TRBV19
CASSPFSSGANVLTF
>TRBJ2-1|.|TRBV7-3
CASSASSGGGYNEQFF